What follows describes a single T cell receptor (beta chain). Its matching antigen is unknown. The repertoire was sequenced with immunoSEQ multiplex PCR; TCRdb's copy has only in-frame clones and lacks some. Among approximately 32,000 clones listed, around 89% were seen once. This record belongs to a study of STAT5B mutations in CD4+ large granular lymphocyte leukemia. The length of the CDR3 is 16 residues. Germline CDR1 and CDR2: LNHDA and SQIVND (reference sequence). V gave up 6 bases and J gave up 1 base; unmatched junction bases: 11. Study-level results: 25% of private leukemic clonotypes occurred rarely in other patients' non-leukemic repertoires.

The chain has TRBV19 and TRBJ1-1; TRBD1 aligns across 7 bases. This TCR was sampled from a human donor in good health. Sequencing was carried out using CD4+ T cells from blood buffy coats. CDR3 coding DNA: TGTGCCAGTAGGGGGGCCGACAGGGCGAGGAACACTGAAGCTTTCTTT. It is translated as CASRGADRARNTEAFF.